This section outlines one TCR beta chain sequence together with its context. Its matching antigen is unknown. These data come from a study of CD8+ T cells in alopecia areata. Looking at the study overall: For 6 to 18 months, tofacitinib was taken, and 6 months off drug followed. Study results and limitations: Especially in alopecia totalis/universalis, lesional scalp showed greater clonality than normal scalp did. Researchers say the link of baseline CD8+ expansion to response remains uncertain, with one nonresponder.

Extracted RNA was reverse transcribed into cDNA, the sequencing template. The protocol was immunoSEQ multiplex PCR, while the TCRdb copy is restricted to in-frame clones and leaves out a portion. There are 160,000 or so clones in the sample; 50% to 75% occur only once, and around 16% lies in the top ten. Trimming pared 7 bases from V and 4 bases from J, leaving 14 bases between. Looked up from germline, CDR1 is PRHDT and CDR2 is FYEKMQ (reference sequence). The CDR3 consists of 15 residues. Treatment reported: oral pan-JAK inhibitor, 5-10 mg twice daily. The material was CD4+ T cells sorted from blood, obtained between weeks 55 and 70, from a patient treated with tofacitinib. The TCR comes from a human donor with alopecia areata. This rearrangement joins TRBV13 to TRBJ1-6; no clear D. CDR3 sequence: CASTQTGRYNSPLHF. CDR3 in DNA: TGTGCCAGCACCCAGACCGGCCGGTATAATTCACCCCTCCACTTT. The variable domain in full, completed from reference TRBV13 and TRBJ1-6, reads AAGVIQSPRHLIKEKRETATLKCYPIPRHDTVYWYQQGPGQDPQFLISFYEKMQSDKGSIPDRFSAQQFSDYHSELNMSSLELGDSALYFCASTQTGRYNSPLHFGNGTRLTVT.